The 14 T cell receptor beta chains below were found in one sample sequenced in a study of chemoradiotherapy in HPV16-positive cancers. Assay: immunoSEQ multiplex PCR; the TCRdb copy retains only in-frame clones and omits some. This table holds about 10,000 clones, about nine tenths found once. The source was blood, collected from a patient who underwent chemoradiotherapy. Receptor source: a human donor with HPV-associated anogenital cancer.

This clone was counted a single time. The J gene is TRBJ2-2, the V gene TRBV7-3; 7 bases line up with TRBD2. The CDR3 runs 15 residues. J gave up 6 bases and V 0 bases, and 4 bases lay outside the gene matches. Germline V lookup: CDR1 SGHTA, CDR2 FQGTGA. CDR3 bases: TGTGCCAGCAGCTTAACGTTTGGACTAGCCGGGGAGCTGTTTTTT. It codes for CASSLTFGLAGELFF.

The rearrangement joins TRBV5-4 to TRBJ1-1, with 8 bases fitting TRBD1. This CDR3 contains 17 residues. With 0 bases clipped from V and 4 bases from J, the junction kept 11 bases outside the gene matches. CDR1 is SGHNT, CDR2 YYREEE, per germline (reference sequence). CDR3 bases: TGTGCCAGCAGCTTGGGAGGCGCAGGGGGCTCGAGCACTGAAGCTTTCTTT. It translates to CASSLGGAGGSSTEAFF.

In this sample, this clone turned up once. V and J are TRBV27 and TRBJ2-7, with D perhaps TRBD2 (6 bases). This CDR3 has 14 residues. The V gene's germline CDR1 is MNHEY and CDR2 SMNVEV (reference sequence). The V end was cut by 4 bases, the J end by 7 bases, with 17 bases between. The CDR3 sequence is CASSYGGAVGEQYF. CDR3 DNA sequence: TGTGCCAGCAGTTACGGCGGGGCAGTGGGAGAGCAGTACTTC.

The chain combines TRBV9 with TRBJ1-6; D unclear. This CDR3 comprises 14 residues. Germline CDR1 reads SGDLS; CDR2 reads YYNGEE. V lost 1 base to trimming and J lost 7 bases, with 9 bases between them. CDR3 residues: CASSVRILNSPLHF. As DNA, the CDR3 is TGTGCCAGCAGCGTACGGATTCTCAATTCACCCCTCCACTTT.

V gene TRBV7-2 combines with J gene TRBJ2-7; the match to TRBD2 covers 7 bases. This CDR3 contains 14 residues. V gave up 5 bases and J gave up 5 bases; unmatched junction bases: 9. CDR1 SGHTA and CDR2 FQGNSA come from the germline V gene. CDR3 DNA: TGTGCCAGCAGCCCCTGGGAGGGTACAGACGAGCAGTACTTC. Protein sequence: CASSPWEGTDEQYF. The entire variable domain, with the rest obtained from reference TRBV7-2 and TRBJ2-7, is as follows: GAGVSQSPSNKVTEKGKDVELRCDPISGHTALYWYRQSLGQGLEFLIYFQGNSAPDKSGLPSDRFSAERTGGSVSTLTIQRTQQEDSAVYLCASSPWEGTDEQYFGPGTRLTVT.

The chain joins TRBV20-1 to TRBJ1-2, with unresolved D. Germline loops: CDR1 DFQATT, CDR2 SNEGSKA (reference sequence). Between the trimmed V and J ends, which lost 2 bases and 5 bases, there was a span of 3 bases. This CDR3 is built from 10 residues. The CDR3 sequence is CSARQYGYTF. The CDR3 DNA sequence: TGCAGTGCTAGACAGTATGGCTACACCTTC.

V gene TRBV30 combines with J gene TRBJ2-2; TRBD2 matches at 8 bases. V was pared by 0 bases and J by 5 bases, with 8 bases of the junction left unmatched. Germline CDR1 GTSNPN, CDR2 SVGIG (reference sequence). This CDR3 is built from 16 residues. This chain's CDR3 is CAWSVIGGAVTGELFF. The CDR3, as DNA: TGTGCCTGGAGTGTAATCGGGGGGGCAGTAACCGGGGAGCTGTTTTTT. Based on the CDR3 plus reference TRBV30 and TRBJ2-2, the full variable domain is SQTIHQWPATLVQPVGSPLSLECTVEGTSNPNLYWYRQAAGRGLQLLFYSVGIGQISSEVPQNLSASRPQDRQFILSSKKLLLSDSGFYLCAWSVIGGAVTGELFFGEGSRLTVL.

This clone was observed once. The V gene is TRBV21-1, the J gene TRBJ2-3. TRBV21-1 counts as a pseudogene. The CDR3 is 12 residues long. The CDR3 protein is CASSSFTDTQYF. DNA for the CDR3: TGTGCCAGCAGCAGTTTCACAGATACGCAGTATTTT.

This sequence joins TRBV5-5 and TRBJ1-2, with 7 bases matching TRBD1. Unmatched junction bases numbered 6, after V lost 1 base and J lost 0 bases. Germline CDR1 reads SGHKS; CDR2 reads YYEKEE (reference sequence). The CDR3 is 16 residues long. The DNA for the CDR3 is TGTGCCAGCAGCTTGCTCCCGACAGGGCCTAACTATGGCTACACCTTC. Its translation is CASSLLPTGPNYGYTF.

The chain has TRBV5-1 and TRBJ2-7; 7 bases are a match to TRBD2. Germline trimming cut 4 bases from V and 2 bases from J; bases unmatched to any gene: 9. Germline V gene data show CDR1 as SGHRS and CDR2 as YFSETQ. This CDR3 is built from 15 residues. In nucleotides, the CDR3 is TGCGCCAGCAGCCCCCGGCAGGGAGGGACCTACGAGCAGTACTTC. It codes for CASSPRQGGTYEQYF.

The rearrangement joins TRBV7-9 to TRBJ2-5; no firm D call. TRBJ2-7 matches the DNA end more closely, so the J call is doubtful. Looked up from germline, CDR1 is SEHNR and CDR2 is FQNEAQ (reference sequence). The CDR3 length is 14 residues. CDR3 amino acids: CASSLALRSHEQYF. The CDR3 region has the DNA TGTGCCAGCAGCTTAGCCCTCCGGTCCCACGAGCAGTACTTC.

The chain carries TRBV10-1 and TRBJ2-7; D might be TRBD2 (5 bases). The CDR3 is 14 residues long. Germline assignment: CDR1 WNHNN and CDR2 SYGVQD (reference sequence). Trimming shortened V by 6 bases and J by 2 bases, and 14 bases separated the two germline ends. CDR3 nucleotides: TGCGCCAGCAGCTTCGCTCGGGATCCCTACGAGCAGTACTTC. This translates into CASSFARDPYEQYF.

The genes are TRBV13 and TRBJ2-7; 9 nucleotides line up with TRBD1. This CDR3 has 15 amino acids. J gave up 5 bases and V 9 bases, and 14 bases lay outside the gene matches. The germline CDR1 and CDR2 sequences are PRHDT and FYEKMQ (reference sequence). The CDR3 sequence: CASIWAGTGRHEQYF. The CDR3 region has the DNA TGTGCCAGTATCTGGGCCGGGACAGGGAGGCACGAGCAGTACTTC.

The chain links TRBV5-6 to TRBJ2-7, with 7 bases that match TRBD1. V lost 1 base and J lost 3; bases outside the gene matches: 10. The CDR3 has 16 residues. CDR1 and CDR2 (germline): SGHDT, YYEEEE. This CDR3 reads CASSLYFGDRVYEQYF. The CDR3 region has the DNA TGTGCCAGCAGCTTGTATTTCGGTGACAGGGTCTACGAGCAGTACTTC.